These 32 T cell receptor beta chains were all obtained from the same sample, sequenced in a study of T-cell reconstitution after alpha-beta-depleted transplantation in children. Preparation of the TCRbeta library was carried out with unique molecular identifiers. TCRdb reanalysed the PCR reads using MiXCR and keeps one entry per CDR3 protein. The sample has 200,000 to 250,000 distinct CDR3 sequences; 11% are singletons. The source material was PBMCs, sampled before TCRalphabeta/CD19-depleted stem cell transplant. Receptors were obtained from a child under two years old with acute myeloid leukemia, due to receive a stem cell transplant.

This clonotype has a count of ten or more. This rearrangement joins TRBV7-2 to TRBJ1-2; D is perhaps TRBD1 (5 bases). Germline CDR1 SGHTA, CDR2 FQGNSA. Trimming stripped 0 bases from V and 4 bases from J, with 9 bases between. The length of the CDR3 is 14 residues. The CDR3 coding sequence is TGTGCCAGCAGCTTAGCTCAGGGTTCCTATGGCTACACCTTC. Amino acid sequence: CASSLAQGSYGYTF.

This clonotype showed up many times. The genes are TRBV20-1 and TRBJ2-2; D perhaps matches TRBD1 (6 bases). V lost 3 bases and J 2 bases, leaving 7 bases between the germline ends. The CDR3 is made up of 13 amino acids. Germline assignment: CDR1 DFQATT and CDR2 SNEGSKA (reference sequence). The CDR3 DNA is TGCAGTGCTAGGGGACAAAACACCGGGGAGCTGTTTTTT. Its protein product is CSARGQNTGELFF.

This clonotype was seen at least ten times. The genes are TRBV23-1 and TRBJ1-5; a possible D gene is TRBD1 (5 bases). TRBV23-1 belongs to the ORF category, with a function that is uncertain. V lost 0 bases to trimming and J lost 3 bases, with 18 bases between them. The CDR3 has 18 amino acids. CDR3 region: CASSQSGRQKASNQPQHF. DNA of the CDR3: TGCGCCAGCAGTCAATCGGGTAGACAGAAGGCCTCCAATCAGCCCCAGCATTTT.

This clonotype appeared many times. The chain uses TRBV28 and TRBJ1-6, with 8 bases identical to TRBD1. This CDR3 spans 15 amino acids. The trim removed 4 bases at V and 14 bases at J, leaving 13 bases unmatched. Germline V gene data show CDR1 as MDHEN and CDR2 as SYDVKM. CDR3 sequence reads: CASSSQKPRTGTLHF. CDR3 DNA: TGTGCCAGCAGTTCTCAAAAGCCCAGGACAGGGACCCTCCACTTT.

This clonotype occurred many times. This chain uses TRBV7-9 with TRBJ1-3; possible D gene TRBD1, 5 bases. Trimming pared 8 bases from V and 0 bases from J, leaving 14 bases between. The CDR3 sequence is 15 residues long. Germline V CDR1 and CDR2: SEHNR, FQNEAQ (reference sequence). The CDR3 DNA follows: TGTGCCAGCGGCGGGGTCGGGGGCTCTGGAAACACCATATATTTT. Amino acids: CASGGVGGSGNTIYF.

The DNA for the CDR3 is TGTGCCAGCAGTTGGGTCAAAAACATTCAGTACTTC. This translates into CASSWVKNIQYF. The V and J genes are TRBV28 and TRBJ2-4; D gene unclear. The V end lost 4 bases, the J end lost 3 bases, and 4 bases lay between the germline ends. Germline V lookup: CDR1 MDHEN, CDR2 SYDVKM. CDR3 length equals 12 residues.

The sample holds many counts of this clonotype. V and J are TRBV7-9 and TRBJ2-3, with 14 positions matching TRBD2. The germline gives CDR1 SEHNR, CDR2 FQNEAQ (reference sequence). CDR3 length: 15 residues. After removal of 4 bases from V and 5 bases from J, the junction contained 2 bases not matched to a gene. CDR3: CASSSGTSGRDTQYF. The CDR3 nucleotides read TGTGCCAGCAGCTCCGGGACTAGCGGGAGAGATACGCAGTATTTT.

This clonotype has at least ten counts. The chain is built from TRBV20-1 and TRBJ1-5; TRBD1 aligns across 7 bases. V lost 5 bases, J lost 5 bases, and 3 bases stayed unmatched. This CDR3 region has 12 residues. Germline assignment: CDR1 DFQATT and CDR2 SNEGSKA (reference sequence). CDR3 loop: CSAQGGDQPQHF. CDR3 coding DNA: TGCAGTGCTCAGGGGGGAGATCAGCCCCAGCATTTT.

The table lists this clonotype with a few counts. This rearrangement joins TRBV2 to TRBJ2-1; TRBD2 agrees at 7 bases. V shed 1 base, J shed 9 bases, and the junction held 12 bases outside the gene matches. There are 16 residues in the CDR3. Germline V gene lookup returns CDR1 SNHLY and CDR2 FYNNEI. The CDR3 region is CASSEGASGGESEQFF. The CDR3 DNA is TGTGCCAGCAGTGAAGGGGCTAGCGGAGGGGAGAGTGAGCAGTTCTTC.

This clonotype was counted many times. This chain joins TRBV29-1 and TRBJ1-2, with D perhaps TRBD1 (5 bases). The germline V gene has CDR1 SQVTM and CDR2 ANQGSEA. V lost 4 bases, J lost 6 bases, and 18 bases lay in between. This CDR3 region has 14 residues. The CDR3 region has the DNA TGCAGCGTTGTTGGGGACCCGGACGGAGATGGCTACACCTTC. This encodes CSVVGDPDGDGYTF.

This clonotype appeared many times. V gene TRBV9 combines with J gene TRBJ1-1; D is undetermined. Per germline, CDR1 SGDLS and CDR2 YYNGEE. CDR3 length: 14 residues. Trimming stripped 0 bases from V and 0 bases from J, with 6 bases between. Here the CDR3 reads CASSVVGVNTEAFF. Written as DNA, the CDR3 is TGTGCCAGCAGCGTAGTTGGGGTGAACACTGAAGCTTTCTTT.

There are many counts of this clonotype. This chain joins TRBV3-1 and TRBJ2-7; D ambiguous. Trimming pared 4 bases from V and 2 bases from J, leaving 12 bases between. The CDR3 totals 14 residues. The germline V gene encodes CDR1 LGHDT and CDR2 YNNKEL (reference sequence). The CDR3 here is CASSLHSHPYEQYF. As DNA, the CDR3 is TGTGCCAGCAGCCTCCACAGCCACCCCTACGAGCAGTACTTC.

As for this clonotype: The CDR3 does not close with the conserved phenylalanine or tryptophan, likely indicating a read error. The chain carries TRBV12-3 or TRBV12-4 and TRBJ2-1; perhaps TRBD2 as D (6 bases). This CDR3 contains 16 residues. Trimming removed 6 bases from V and 3 bases from J, with 18 bases in between. The CDR3 sequence: CASSPDAGRGYNEQFI. CDR3 DNA: TGTGCCAGCAGCCCAGACGCGGGACGGGGCTACAATGAGCAGTTCATC.

This rearrangement joins TRBV4-3 to TRBJ1-2; D uncertain. This CDR3 spans 16 amino acids. Germline CDR1 is LGHNA and CDR2 is YSLEER. V was trimmed by 0 bases and J by 2 bases, leaving 13 bases between them. The CDR3 DNA follows: TGCGCCAGCAGCCAAGATACGGGCCCGAGGAACTATGGCTACACCTTC. It yields the protein CASSQDTGPRNYGYTF.

This clonotype was detected ten times or more. The rearrangement uses TRBV20-1 and TRBJ2-7; possible D gene TRBD2, 6 bases. V lost 5 bases and J 3 bases, leaving 26 bases between the germline ends. This CDR3 contains 17 residues. Looked up from germline, CDR1 is DFQATT and CDR2 is SNEGSKA (reference sequence). For the CDR3, the DNA is TGCAGTGCTGATCTGCGAGACTCGGGACTGCCCCTCTACGAGCAGTACTTC. Translation: CSADLRDSGLPLYEQYF.

The sample holds many counts of this clonotype. This chain joins TRBV28 and TRBJ2-4; D gene uncertain. V was shortened by 2 bases and J by 6 bases, with 14 bases between the two germline ends. Germline lookup yields CDR1 MDHEN and CDR2 SYDVKM. The CDR3 contains 15 residues. As DNA, the CDR3 is TGTGCCAGCAGTTTACTGGGATCGATCGGAAACATTCAGTACTTC. Translating gives CASSLLGSIGNIQYF.

In its sample, this clonotype was seen many times. The genes are TRBV3-1 and TRBJ2-7; D not resolved. Germline V gives CDR1 LGHDT, CDR2 YNNKEL (reference sequence). V lost 1 base and J 3 bases, leaving 10 bases between the germline ends. The length of the CDR3 is 14 residues. CDR3 nucleotides: TGTGCCAGCAGCCAAGGGTACAATGACTACGAGCAGTACTTC. The encoded protein is CASSQGYNDYEQYF.

This clonotype came up many times. V and J are TRBV20-1 and TRBJ2-7; 9 bases match TRBD2. The length of the CDR3 is 14 residues. CDR1 DFQATT and CDR2 SNEGSKA come from the germline V gene (reference sequence). The V gene end was trimmed by 0 bases and the J gene end by 3 bases; junction bases not matched to a gene: 3. The CDR3: CSARDAAGGYEQYF. In DNA form, the CDR3 reads TGCAGTGCTAGAGATGCAGCGGGAGGCTACGAGCAGTACTTC.

This clonotype has ten or more counts. The V gene is TRBV4-1, the J gene TRBJ2-1; 12 nucleotides agree with TRBD2. The V gene's germline CDR1 is MGHRA and CDR2 YSYEKL. V dropped 0 bases and J dropped 4; count of bases not matched to a gene: 1. This CDR3 has 16 amino acids. The CDR3 DNA follows: TGCGCCAGCAGCCAAGATGGACTAGCGGGGTACAATGAGCAGTTCTTC. As protein: CASSQDGLAGYNEQFF.

In its sample, this clonotype was seen many times. This chain uses TRBV12-3 or TRBV12-4 with TRBJ2-7, with a tentative D call TRBD2 (5 bases). The CDR3 contains 13 residues. Deletions cut 6 bases from V and 2 bases from J, with 11 bases between. CDR3 region: CASSRGLPYEQYF. DNA for the CDR3: TGTGCCAGCAGCCGGGGTCTCCCCTACGAGCAGTACTTC.

This clonotype appeared many times. The gene calls are TRBV28 and TRBJ2-7; D not certain. Germline CDR1 and CDR2: MDHEN and SYDVKM. The V and J ends lost 5 bases and 5 bases respectively, with 19 bases between them. The CDR3 runs to 15 residues. The CDR3 DNA sequence: TGTGCCAGCAGTCCGTCGATATGGTGGTCTGACGAGCAGTACTTC. Protein sequence: CASSPSIWWSDEQYF.

This clonotype was recorded at least ten times. The rearrangement joins TRBV7-7 to TRBJ2-2; D ambiguous. The CDR3 contains 13 residues. Germline V gene data show CDR1 as SSHAT and CDR2 as FNYEAQ (reference sequence). V dropped 4 bases and J dropped 5 bases, with 8 bases sitting between them. In DNA form, the CDR3 reads TGTGCCAGCAGCTACCAAGGGACCGGGGAGCTGTTTTTT. It encodes CASSYQGTGELFF.

Concerning this clonotype: This may be a read error, as it is one base from a much larger clone. V gene TRBV5-1 combines with J gene TRBJ1-5, with D unclear. The CDR3 runs to 14 residues. Germline values: CDR1 SGHRS, CDR2 YFSETQ. CDR3 sequence reads: CANSPGGVEQPQHF. The CDR3 DNA reads as TGCGCCAACAGCCCGGGTGGAGTGGAACAGCCCCAGCATTTT.

At least ten counts were recorded for this clonotype. Germline and junction disagree at one end, which may indicate a read error. The chain is built from TRBV10-3 and TRBJ2-1; D tentatively reads TRBD1 or TRBD2 (5 bases each). CDR1 and CDR2 (germline): ENHRY, SYGVKD. The CDR3 has 14 amino acids. Written as DNA, the CDR3 is TGTGCCATCAGTAAGTCCGGGACCGTCAATGAGCAGTTCTTC. Translation gives CAISKSGTVNEQFF.

This clonotype was seen many times. The chain links TRBV3-1 to TRBJ2-7; 11 nucleotides align to TRBD2. The CDR3 sequence is 15 residues long. With 2 bases clipped from V and 2 bases from J, the junction kept 2 bases outside the gene matches. Per germline, CDR1 LGHDT and CDR2 YNNKEL (reference sequence). DNA of the CDR3: TGTGCCAGCAGCCAAACTAGCGGGGGTACCTACGAGCAGTACTTC. Its protein is CASSQTSGGTYEQYF.

The table lists this clonotype with a few counts. This may be a read error: a much more frequent sequence differs by one nucleotide. This chain connects TRBV3-1 to TRBJ1-2, with D possibly being TRBD1 (6 bases). CDR3 length: 13 amino acids. Germline assignment: CDR1 LGHDT and CDR2 YNNKEL (reference sequence). The CDR3 reads CASSQGTAYGDTF. CDR3 nucleotides: TGTGCCAGCAGCCAAGGGACAGCCTATGGCGACACCTTC.

The chain uses TRBV5-6 and TRBJ2-6; D remains ambiguous. V gave up 7 bases and J gave up 1 base, with 15 bases separating them. The germline V gene has CDR1 SGHDT and CDR2 YYEEEE. The CDR3 runs to 16 residues. The CDR3 loop reads CASHRFSRSGANVLTF. CDR3 in DNA: TGTGCCAGCCATCGCTTTTCGAGGTCTGGGGCCAACGTCCTGACTTTC.

In this sample, this clonotype turned up many times. The chain employs TRBV19 and TRBJ2-1, with 8 bases fitting TRBD2. V lost 1 base and J lost 5; bases outside the gene matches: 7. CDR3 length equals 16 residues. Germline V gene sequence: CDR1 LNHDA, CDR2 SQIVND (reference sequence). CDR3 coding DNA: TGTGCCAGTAGTATAGGGGGGACTAGTCGGGACAATGAGCAGTTCTTC. Residues: CASSIGGTSRDNEQFF.

CDR3 DNA sequence: TGTGCCAGTTGGACAGGGGGCGCCGATCAGCCCCAGCATTTT. Protein: CASWTGGADQPQHF. This chain connects TRBV19 to TRBJ1-5, with 11 bases fitting TRBD1. V shed 8 bases and J 5 bases; nucleotides not matched to a gene: 5. CDR3 length: 14 residues. The germline CDR1 and CDR2 sequences are LNHDA and SQIVND (reference sequence).

This clonotype was recorded at least ten times. This may be a read error: a much more frequent sequence differs by one nucleotide. The chain recombines TRBV6-5 with TRBJ1-2; D may be TRBD1 (6 bases). The CDR3 has 13 amino acids. V lost 6 bases and J 2 bases, leaving 10 bases between the germline ends. Germline V gene sequence: CDR1 MNHEY, CDR2 SVGAGI. The CDR3 DNA sequence: TGTGCCAGCAGGTACGACAGGAACTATGGCTACACCTTC. Translation gives CASRYDRNYGYTF.

This clonotype was detected many times. The chain links TRBV7-3 to TRBJ2-1; 9 positions match TRBD1. Unmatched junction bases numbered 5, after V lost 3 bases and J lost 8 bases. In germline, CDR1 is SGHTA, CDR2 FQGTGA. The CDR3 runs to 14 residues. Written as DNA, the CDR3 is TGTGCCAGCAGCTTTGGGACAGGGATGTATGAGCAGTTCTTC. This gives the protein CASSFGTGMYEQFF.

At least ten counts were recorded for this clonotype. The rearrangement joins TRBV28 to TRBJ1-5; no firm D call. CDR3 size: 14 residues. Germline CDR1 reads MDHEN; CDR2 reads SYDVKM. V was clipped by 5 bases and J by 2 bases, with 10 bases between them. The DNA of the CDR3 is TGTGCCAGCAGTCTAGACGTGCGCAATCAGCCCCAGCATTTT. Encoded protein: CASSLDVRNQPQHF.